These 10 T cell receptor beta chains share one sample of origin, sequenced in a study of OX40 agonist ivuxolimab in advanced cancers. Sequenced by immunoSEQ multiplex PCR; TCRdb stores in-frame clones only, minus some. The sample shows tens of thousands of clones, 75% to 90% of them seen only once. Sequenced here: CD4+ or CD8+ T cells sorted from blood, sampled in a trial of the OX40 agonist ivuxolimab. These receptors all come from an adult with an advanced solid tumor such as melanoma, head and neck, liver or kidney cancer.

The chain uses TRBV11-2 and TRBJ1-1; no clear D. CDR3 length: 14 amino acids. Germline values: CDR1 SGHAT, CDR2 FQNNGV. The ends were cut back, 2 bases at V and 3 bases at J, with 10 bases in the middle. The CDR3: CASSLSMLDTEAFF. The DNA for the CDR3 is TGTGCCAGCAGCTTAAGTATGCTAGACACTGAAGCTTTCTTT. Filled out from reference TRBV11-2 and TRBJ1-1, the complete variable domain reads EAGVAQSPRYKIIEKRQSVAFWCNPISGHATLYWYQQILGQGPKLLIQFQNNGVVDDSQLPKDRFSAERLKGVDSTLKIQPAKLEDSAVYLCASSLSMLDTEAFFGQGTRLTVV.

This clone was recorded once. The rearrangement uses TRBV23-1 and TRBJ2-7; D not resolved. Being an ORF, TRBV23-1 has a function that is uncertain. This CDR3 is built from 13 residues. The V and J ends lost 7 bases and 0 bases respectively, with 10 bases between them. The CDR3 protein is CASTSDVSYEQYF. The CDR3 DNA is TGCGCCAGCACCTCGGACGTCTCCTACGAGCAGTACTTC.

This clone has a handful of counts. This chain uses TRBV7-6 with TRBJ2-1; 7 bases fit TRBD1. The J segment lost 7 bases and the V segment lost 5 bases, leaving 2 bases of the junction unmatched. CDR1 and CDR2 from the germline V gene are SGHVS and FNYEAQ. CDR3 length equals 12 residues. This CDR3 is CASSQTGNEQFF. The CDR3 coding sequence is TGTGCCAGCAGCCAGACAGGGAATGAGCAGTTCTTC.

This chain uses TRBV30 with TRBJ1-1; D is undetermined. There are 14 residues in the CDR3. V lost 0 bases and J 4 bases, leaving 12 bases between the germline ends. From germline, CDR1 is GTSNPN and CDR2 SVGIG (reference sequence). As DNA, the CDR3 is TGTGCCTGGAGTGTAACGATATTGGGCACTGAAGCTTTCTTT. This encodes CAWSVTILGTEAFF.

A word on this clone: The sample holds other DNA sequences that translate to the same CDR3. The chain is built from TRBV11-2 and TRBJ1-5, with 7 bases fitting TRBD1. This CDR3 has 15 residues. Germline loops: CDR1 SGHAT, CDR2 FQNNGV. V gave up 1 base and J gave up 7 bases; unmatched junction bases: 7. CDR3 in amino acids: CASSLVGGGGQPQHF. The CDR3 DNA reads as TGTGCCAGCAGCTTAGTAGGGGGCGGGGGGCAGCCCCAGCATTTT.

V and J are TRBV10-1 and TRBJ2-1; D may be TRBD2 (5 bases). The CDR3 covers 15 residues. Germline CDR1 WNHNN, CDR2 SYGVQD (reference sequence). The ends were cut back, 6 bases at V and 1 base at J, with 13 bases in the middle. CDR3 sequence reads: CASSPLALSYNEQFF. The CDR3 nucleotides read TGCGCCAGCAGCCCCCTAGCCTTATCCTACAATGAGCAGTTCTTC.

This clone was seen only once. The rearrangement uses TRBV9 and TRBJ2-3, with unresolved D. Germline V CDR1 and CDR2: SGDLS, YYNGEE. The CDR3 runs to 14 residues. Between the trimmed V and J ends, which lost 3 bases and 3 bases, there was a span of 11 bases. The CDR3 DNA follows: TGTGCCAGCAGCGCCCTCCTTGATACAGATACGCAGTATTTT. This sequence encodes CASSALLDTDTQYF.

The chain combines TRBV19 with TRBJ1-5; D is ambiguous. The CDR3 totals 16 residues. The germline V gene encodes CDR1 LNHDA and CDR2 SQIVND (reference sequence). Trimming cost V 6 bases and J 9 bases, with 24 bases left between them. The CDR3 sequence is CASSSTRGEGGRPQHF. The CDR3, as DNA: TGTGCCAGTAGCTCTACCAGAGGAGAGGGCGGCAGGCCCCAGCATTTT.

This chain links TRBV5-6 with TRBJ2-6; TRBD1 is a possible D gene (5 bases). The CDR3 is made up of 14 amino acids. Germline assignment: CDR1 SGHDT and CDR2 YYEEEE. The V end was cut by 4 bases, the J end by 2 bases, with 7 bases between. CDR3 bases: TGTGCCAGCAGCGACAGCGCTGGGGCCAACGTCCTGACTTTC. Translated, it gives CASSDSAGANVLTF.

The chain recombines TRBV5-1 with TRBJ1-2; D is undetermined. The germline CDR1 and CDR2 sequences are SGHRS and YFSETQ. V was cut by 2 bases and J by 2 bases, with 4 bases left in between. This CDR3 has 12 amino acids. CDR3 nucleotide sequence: TGCGCCAGCAGCTTCACCAACTATGGCTACACCTTC. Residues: CASSFTNYGYTF.